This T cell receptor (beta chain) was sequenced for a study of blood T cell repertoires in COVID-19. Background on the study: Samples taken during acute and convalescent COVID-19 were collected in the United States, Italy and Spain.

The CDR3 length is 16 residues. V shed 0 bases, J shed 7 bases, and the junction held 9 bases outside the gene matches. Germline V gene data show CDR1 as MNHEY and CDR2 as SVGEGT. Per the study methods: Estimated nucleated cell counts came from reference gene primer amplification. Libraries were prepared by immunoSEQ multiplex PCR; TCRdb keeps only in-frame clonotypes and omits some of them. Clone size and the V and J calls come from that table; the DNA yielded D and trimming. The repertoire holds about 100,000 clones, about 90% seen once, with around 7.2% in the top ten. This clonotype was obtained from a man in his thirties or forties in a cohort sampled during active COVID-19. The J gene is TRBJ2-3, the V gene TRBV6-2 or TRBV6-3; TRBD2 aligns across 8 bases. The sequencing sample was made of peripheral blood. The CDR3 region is CASSYSTGGRTHTQYF. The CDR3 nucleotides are TGTGCCAGCAGTTACTCTACGGGGGGGAGAACTCATACGCAGTATTTT.